Below, one TCR beta chain is given with its context. What this receptor recognizes is not known. No qualities accompany the bases; no much larger clone lies one base away. This sample is drawn from a study of regulatory T cells (dated by TCRdb to the late 2010s). For the wider study: Between CD3G-deficient patients and healthy controls, the study compared T-cell receptor beta repertoires in sorted regulatory T cells, conventional CD4+ T cells and CD8+ T cells. The research as a whole found: Hydrophobic residues at CDR3 positions 6 and 7 were enriched in conventional CD4+ T cells from CD3G-deficient patients, suggesting more self-reactive specificities. Patient repertoires showed restricted unique TRB V-J pairs and skewed V and J gene usage, most marked in regulatory T cells.

According to the germline V gene, CDR1 reads MNHNS and CDR2 reads SASEGT. The CDR3 measures 12 amino acids from cysteine to phenylalanine. Just CDR3 DNA is preserved here, 36 bases in frame from base 1. V and J lose 3 bases and 5 bases, and a span of 5 bases separates them. The multiplex PCR relied on 52 forward TRBV primers and 13 reverse TRBJ primers, and amplification bias was corrected through assay-based and computational methods. Rearranged TRB loci were amplified from genomic DNA by multiplex PCR within the immunoSEQ assay. TRB amplicons were sequenced on an Illumina HiSeq platform. Concerning the study's data processing: Raw sequences were error-filtered and aligned to reference gene sequences by custom algorithms and were subsequently analyzed with the immunoSEQ online tools. The frequencies of productive and nonproductive TRB rearrangements were evaluated among unique sequences as well as among total sequences. For TRB CDR3 positions 6 and 7, hydrophobicity together with amino acid composition served as the basis for assessing self-reactivity potential. Group comparisons used t tests, Mann-Whitney tests or two-way ANOVA run in Prism software. Sourced from immuneACCESS, this table was stored by TCRdb with only in-frame sequences that have V and J called. A share of the clones is absent; for the studies checked, an unresolved V gene accounts for under half, and the remainder has no known explanation. V and J calls plus clone size are reproduced from that table; the DNA served to infer D and trimming. The sample yields under 45,000 clones; 70% to 90% were counted once. The top ten clonotypes cover under 2.5% of the sample.

Evidence of autoimmunity was present in all CD3G-deficient patients, and the autoimmunity was more severe in two of the patients. Patients were tested at ages ranging from 2 to 39 years, and reduced naive and increased memory CD4+ and CD8+ T-cell proportions were found in the patients. CD4+ cells were FACS-sorted into CD25-high CD127-low regulatory T cells and CD25-low CD127-high conventional CD4+ T cells. The patient group comprised about 6 individuals with CD3G deficiency. Patient samples and clinical data came from an international physician network spanning the United States, Europe and Asia. Ficoll density separation was used to isolate peripheral blood mononuclear cells.

The sample consisted of conventional CD4+ T cells sorted from blood. The clonotype was recovered from a person under 30 with CD3G deficiency. This chain is built from TRBV6-1 and TRBJ1-5; the D gene cannot be named for sure. The nucleotide sequence is given as TGTGCCAGCAGTGAGTTTGATCAGCCCCAGCATTTT. Its product reads: CASSEFDQPQHF.